This T cell receptor (beta chain) came from a study of blood T cell repertoires in COVID-19. Overall study: The United States, Italy and Spain supplied acute and convalescent COVID-19 samples. PBMCs, B-cell-depleted T cells, or T cells provided the cDNA or gDNA that made up the material.

From germline, CDR1 is SGHRS and CDR2 YFSETQ. The V gene lost 1 base and the J gene lost 2 bases, with 14 bases spanning the gap. This CDR3 spans 16 amino acids. In the original analysis: It was from reference gene primer amplification that nucleated cell counts were estimated. Repertoires were generated with immunoSEQ multiplex PCR, while TCRdb's copy carries only in-frame clones and drops some. V and J calls and clone size are as listed in that table; D and trimming were resolved from the DNA. The sample consists of 80,000 to 100,000 clones, around 82% of them appearing once. V usage is TRBV5-1 and J usage is TRBJ2-3, with D perhaps TRBD2 (5 bases). The source of this sequence is a man in his forties or fifties who had recovered from COVID-19. The sequencing input was peripheral blood. DNA of the CDR3: TGCGCCAGCAGCTTGCAGCTAGCTGATGCCACAGATACGCAGTATTTT. This codes for CASSLQLADATDTQYF.